The 10 T cell receptor beta chains presented below share a single source sample, sequenced in a study of cytomegalovirus exposure and HLA in healthy donors. The PCR made use of 60 Vbeta and 13 Jbeta primers. Profiling relied on immunoSEQ multiplex PCR, and the TCRdb table lists in-frame clones only, not all of them. The sample shows 130,000 to 150,000 clones, under 90% of them seen only once. The material sequenced was PBMCs. All receptors derive from a boy under 10 years old in good health and CMV-seronegative.

This chain joins TRBV18 and TRBJ1-1; 9 bases are shared with TRBD1. The CDR3 length is 14 residues. V lost 1 base, J lost 3 bases, and 0 bases stayed unmatched. Germline V gene lookup returns CDR1 KGHSH and CDR2 LQKENI. The CDR3 DNA reads as TGTGCCAGCTCACCACGACAGGGGGACACTGAAGCTTTCTTT. Amino acids: CASSPRQGDTEAFF.

This clone was seen just once. V and J are TRBV7-3 and TRBJ2-1; TRBD2 aligns across 7 bases. This CDR3 region has 17 residues. The trim removed 1 base at V and 7 bases at J, leaving 13 bases unmatched. Germline CDR1 SGHTA, CDR2 FQGTGA. CDR3 nucleotide sequence: TGTGCCAGCAGCTTAAAGGGCGGGGCTAGCGGAGGTAATGAGCAGTTCTTC. Translation: CASSLKGGASGGNEQFF.

The gene calls are TRBV10-3 and TRBJ1-1; 10 bases line up with TRBD1. CDR1 ENHRY and CDR2 SYGVKD come from the germline V gene. V lost 2 bases and J lost 0; bases outside the gene matches: 9. The CDR3 spans 18 residues. The CDR3 here is CAISEQGTGEKVNTEAFF. CDR3 bases: TGTGCCATCAGTGAGCAAGGGACAGGGGAAAAAGTGAACACTGAAGCTTTCTTT.

This chain joins TRBV10-3 and TRBJ2-7; D might be TRBD1 (5 bases). The CDR3 loop spans 12 amino acids. Germline values: CDR1 ENHRY, CDR2 SYGVKD. With 3 bases removed from V and 3 bases from J, the gap between germline ends came to 6 bases. CDR3 bases: TGTGCCATCAGTGACCAGGGCTACGAGCAGTACTTC. Protein: CAISDQGYEQYF.

The rearrangement links TRBV15 to TRBJ1-5; D perhaps matches TRBD1 (5 bases). V was trimmed by 0 bases and J by 3 bases, leaving 9 bases between them. Germline-derived CDR1 and CDR2 are LNHNV and YYDKDF (reference sequence). CDR3 length: 15 residues. Written as DNA, the CDR3 is TGTGCCACCAGCAGAGAAGGGGCGACCAATCAGCCCCAGCATTTT. Translating gives CATSREGATNQPQHF.

V usage is TRBV27 and J usage is TRBJ2-3, with 12 nucleotides matching TRBD2. Per germline, CDR1 MNHEY and CDR2 SMNVEV (reference sequence). The CDR3 length is 18 residues. J was trimmed by 5 bases and V by 0 bases; bases with no gene match: 9. CDR3 nucleotide sequence: TGTGCCAGCAGTTTATCTAATCTAGCGGGGGGGCCGGGAGATACGCAGTATTTT. Protein sequence: CASSLSNLAGGPGDTQYF.

This rearrangement joins TRBV10-3 to TRBJ2-1; TRBD2 matches 9 bases. The CDR3 sequence is 15 residues long. Germline assignment: CDR1 ENHRY and CDR2 SYGVKD. V lost 3 bases and J lost 9; bases outside the gene matches: 9. Here the CDR3 reads CAISDGVAGVSEQFF. In DNA form, the CDR3 reads TGTGCCATCAGTGATGGGGTAGCGGGAGTTAGTGAGCAGTTCTTC.

V and J are TRBV11-3 and TRBJ1-4; no reliable D call. V lost 4 bases to trimming and J lost 8 bases, with 20 bases between them. The CDR3 spans 16 residues. CDR1 SGHNT and CDR2 YENEEA come from the germline V gene. CDR3 sequence (DNA): TGTGCCAGCAGCTACCGACTGCCCCGGTCAGACGAAAAACTGTTTTTT. Its translation is CASSYRLPRSDEKLFF.

The chain employs TRBV6-5 and TRBJ2-5; 7 bases are shared with TRBD1. V shed 0 bases, J shed 6 bases, and the junction held 4 bases outside the gene matches. Germline CDR1 and CDR2: MNHEY and SVGAGI. The CDR3 is made up of 14 amino acids. The CDR3 sequence: CASSYSRGLKTQYF. Here the CDR3 DNA reads TGTGCCAGCAGTTACTCGAGGGGGCTGAAGACCCAGTACTTC.

Only one count was recorded for this clone. This chain links TRBV5-6 with TRBJ1-2; D is uncertain. V lost 4 bases and J 2 bases, leaving 12 bases between the germline ends. The CDR3 contains 14 residues. In germline, CDR1 is SGHDT, CDR2 YYEEEE. CDR3: CASSPRRENYGYTF. CDR3 coding DNA: TGTGCCAGCAGCCCTAGGAGGGAAAACTATGGCTACACCTTC.